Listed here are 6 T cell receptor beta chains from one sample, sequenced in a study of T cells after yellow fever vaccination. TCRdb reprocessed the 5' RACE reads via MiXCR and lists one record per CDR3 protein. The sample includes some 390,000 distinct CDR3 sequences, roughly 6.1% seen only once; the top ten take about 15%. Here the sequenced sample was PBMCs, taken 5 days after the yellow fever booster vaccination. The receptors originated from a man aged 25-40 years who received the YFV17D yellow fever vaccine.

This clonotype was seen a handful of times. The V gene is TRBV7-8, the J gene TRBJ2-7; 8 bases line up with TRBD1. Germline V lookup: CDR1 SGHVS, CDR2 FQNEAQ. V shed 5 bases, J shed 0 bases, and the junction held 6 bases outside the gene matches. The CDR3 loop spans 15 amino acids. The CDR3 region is CASSHGQGLSYEQYF. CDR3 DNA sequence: TGTGCCAGCAGCCACGGACAGGGCCTCTCCTACGAGCAGTACTTC. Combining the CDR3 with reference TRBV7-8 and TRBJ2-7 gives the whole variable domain GAGVSQSPRYKVAKRGQDVALRCDPISGHVSLFWYQQALGQGPEFLTYFQNEAQLDKSGLPSDRFFAERPEGSVSTLKIQRTQQEDSAVYLCASSHGQGLSYEQYFGPGTRLTVT.

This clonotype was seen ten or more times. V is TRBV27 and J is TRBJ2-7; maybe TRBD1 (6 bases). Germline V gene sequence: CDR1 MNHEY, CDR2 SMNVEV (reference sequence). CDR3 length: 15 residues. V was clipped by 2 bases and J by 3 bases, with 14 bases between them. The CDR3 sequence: CASSLNRALLYEQYF. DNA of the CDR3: TGTGCCAGCAGTTTAAACAGGGCCCTGCTCTACGAGCAGTACTTC.

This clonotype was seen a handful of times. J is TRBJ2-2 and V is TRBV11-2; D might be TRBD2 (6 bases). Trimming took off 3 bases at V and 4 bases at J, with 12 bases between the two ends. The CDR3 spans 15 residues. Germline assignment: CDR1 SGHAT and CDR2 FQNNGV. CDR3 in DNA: TGTGCCAGCAGCTTCCCAAAGGGAGGCACCGGGGAGCTGTTTTTT. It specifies CASSFPKGGTGELFF.

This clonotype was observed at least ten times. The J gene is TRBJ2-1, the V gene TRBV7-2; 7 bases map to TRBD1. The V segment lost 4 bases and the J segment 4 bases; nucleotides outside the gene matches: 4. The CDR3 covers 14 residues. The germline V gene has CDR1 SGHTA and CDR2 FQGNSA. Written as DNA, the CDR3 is TGTGCCAGCAGCTCCCCGGGACAGTACAATGAGCAGTTCTTC. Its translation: CASSSPGQYNEQFF.

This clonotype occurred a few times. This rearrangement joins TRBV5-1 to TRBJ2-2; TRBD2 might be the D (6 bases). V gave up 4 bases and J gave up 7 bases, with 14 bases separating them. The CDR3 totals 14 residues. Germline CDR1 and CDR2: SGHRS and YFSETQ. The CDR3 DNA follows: TGCGCCAGCAGCCCGGGGGTCGCGGACGGGGAGCTGTTTTTT. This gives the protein CASSPGVADGELFF.

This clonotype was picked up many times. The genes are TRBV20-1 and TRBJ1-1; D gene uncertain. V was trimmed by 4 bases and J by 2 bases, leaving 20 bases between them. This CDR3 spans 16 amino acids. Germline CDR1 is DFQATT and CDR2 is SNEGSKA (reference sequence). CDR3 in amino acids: CSAINFPRHHNTEAFF. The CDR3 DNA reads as TGCAGTGCTATCAACTTTCCCAGACACCACAACACTGAAGCTTTCTTT.